This T cell receptor beta chain was documented in a study of human CD8 memory T cell subsets. Overall study findings and caveats: When compared with each other, stem-like memory and precursor exhausted T cell repertoires showed minimal overlap.

Germline-derived CDR1 and CDR2 are MGHRA and YSYEKL. This CDR3 has 14 amino acids. Regarding this clonotype: Antigen: not known.

RNA came from duplicate vials of around 150,000 sorted CD8+ T cells per subset. It was UMI-labeled 5' RACE by which the TCR beta libraries were made. TCRdb reprocessed the 5' RACE reads, keeping one entry per CDR3 protein, no DNA. The sample holds 3,200 or so distinct CDR3 sequences. Sequencing was done on a sample of CD8+ effector memory T cells (TEM) sorted from PBMCs. Specified subset: effector memory CD8 T cells, CCR7- CD45RO+ CD95+. This sequence was found in a human donor in good health. The chain is built from TRBV4-1 and TRBJ2-2. CDR3 loop: CASSQLANTGELFF.